Below, one T cell receptor (beta chain) is given with its context. Germline CDR1 LGHDT, CDR2 YNNKEL (reference sequence). V lost 4 bases to trimming and J lost 4 bases, with 14 bases between them. The CDR3 consists of 15 residues. The data derive from a study of T cell responses to AZD1222 COVID-19 vaccine. Overall study: Second-dose schedules of about 4 or about 12 weeks were combined.

Libraries were prepared by immunoSEQ multiplex PCR; TCRdb keeps only in-frame clonotypes and omits some of them. Of more than 150,000 clones listed, 85% to 95% are singletons. The sequence was obtained from an adult in good health. V usage is TRBV3-1 (or the pseudogene TRBV3-2) and J usage is TRBJ2-1, with D unresolved. The source material was peripheral blood, sampled on day 0 of AZD1222 vaccination. Written as DNA, the CDR3 is TGTGCCAGCAGCCCCCGGACCCTAGGGTACAATGAGCAGTTCTTC. Amino acid sequence: CASSPRTLGYNEQFF.